Following are 8 T cell receptor beta chains from one sample sequenced in a study of cytomegalovirus exposure and HLA in healthy donors. The PCR made use of 60 Vbeta and 13 Jbeta primers. Assay: immunoSEQ multiplex PCR; the TCRdb copy retains only in-frame clones and omits some. The data contain about 150,000 clones, approximately 81% of them seen just once; the ten biggest clones take up about 2.4%. The specimen was PBMCs. The receptors shown here come from a woman between 18 and 29 years old in good health and CMV-seronegative.

The chain employs TRBV15 and TRBJ1-3; D is unclear. Germline-derived CDR1 and CDR2 are LNHNV and YYDKDF (reference sequence). The CDR3 runs 15 residues. Trimming stripped 0 bases from V and 9 bases from J, with 15 bases between. The CDR3 sequence is CATSRDRGPAGTIYF. Written as DNA, the CDR3 is TGTGCCACCAGCAGAGATCGAGGGCCGGCCGGCACCATATATTTT.

The chain has TRBV28 and TRBJ2-1; no definite D call. This CDR3 region has 15 residues. V gave up 6 bases and J gave up 0 bases, with 12 bases separating them. The germline CDR1 and CDR2 sequences are MDHEN and SYDVKM. The CDR3 DNA reads TGTGCCAGCAGCCAATCCTGGAGCTCCTACAATGAGCAGTTCTTC. This sequence encodes CASSQSWSSYNEQFF.

This clone was counted a single time. This chain joins TRBV19 and TRBJ2-5; D unclear. The end of the DNA fits TRBJ2-7 better, so the J call may be wrong. The CDR3 totals 15 residues. Germline V CDR1 and CDR2: LNHDA, SQIVND (reference sequence). The CDR3 coding sequence is TGTGCCAGTAGCCCCGCCCGCGCAGACAAATACGAGCAGTACTTC. Translation gives CASSPARADKYEQYF.

This clone was found a few times. The chain combines TRBV27 with TRBJ2-7, with D maybe TRBD2 (5 bases). The CDR3 is 13 amino acids. CDR1 MNHEY and CDR2 SMNVEV come from the germline V gene (reference sequence). The V and J ends lost 2 bases and 6 bases respectively, with 11 bases between them. The CDR3 here is CASSLIGRGEQYF. In DNA form, the CDR3 reads TGTGCCAGCAGTTTAATTGGCCGGGGCGAGCAGTACTTC.

The CDR3 sequence is CASSVGGGAKDTQYF. The CDR3 nucleotides are TGTGCCAGCAGCGTAGGCGGGGGGGCGAAAGATACGCAGTATTTT. This chain links TRBV9 with TRBJ2-3; TRBD2 matches 9 bases. Losses at the gene ends were 0 bases for V and 5 bases for J; bases not matched to a gene: 4. CDR1 is SGDLS and CDR2 is YYNGEE in the germline V gene. CDR3 length equals 15 residues.

The chain recombines TRBV5-5 with TRBJ2-3; TRBD1 might be the D (5 bases). V dropped 4 bases and J dropped 6 bases, with 12 bases sitting between them. Looked up from germline, CDR1 is SGHKS and CDR2 is YYEKEE (reference sequence). This CDR3 is built from 13 residues. This chain's CDR3 is CASSPTGPDTQYF. For the CDR3, the DNA is TGTGCCAGCAGCCCTACAGGCCCTGATACGCAGTATTTT.

The V and J genes are TRBV2 and TRBJ2-7; 7 nucleotides align to TRBD1. The CDR3 extends over 16 amino acids. The trim removed 0 bases at V and 4 bases at J, leaving 9 bases unmatched. The V gene's germline CDR1 is SNHLY and CDR2 FYNNEI. CDR3 sequence: CASSEARARGNYEQYF. The CDR3 DNA is TGTGCCAGCAGTGAAGCGAGGGCCAGGGGGAATTACGAGCAGTACTTC. Looking up the rest from reference TRBV2 and TRBJ2-7 gives the full variable domain: EPEVTQTPSHQVTQMGQEVILRCVPISNHLYFYWYRQILGQKVEFLVSFYNNEISEKSEIFDDQFSVERPDGSNFTLKIRSTKLEDSAMYFCASSEARARGNYEQYFGPGTRLTVT.

The chain links TRBV19 to TRBJ2-1; D uncertain. CDR3 length equals 12 residues. The V gene lost 4 bases and the J gene lost 9 bases, with 10 bases spanning the gap. CDR1 is LNHDA and CDR2 is SQIVND in the germline V gene (reference sequence). The CDR3 DNA follows: TGTGCCAGTAGTACACGGGTTGGTGAGCAGTTCTTC. This codes for CASSTRVGEQFF.